This T cell receptor (beta chain) originates from a study of cytomegalovirus exposure and HLA in healthy donors. The junction had 3 bases not matched to a gene; V was cut back by 6 bases and J by 1 base. The germline V gene has CDR1 MNHNY and CDR2 SVGAGI (reference sequence). CDR3 length: 15 residues. 13 Jbeta primers and 60 Vbeta primers were used for the PCR. The assay was immunoSEQ multiplex PCR, and TCRdb's table has in-frame clones only and misses some. The data contain around 240,000 clones, 82% of them singletons. This receptor was identified in a woman aged 40 to 55 in good health and CMV-seropositive. Sequences were obtained from PBMCs. The rearrangement uses TRBV6-6 and TRBJ1-4; 9 bases align to TRBD1. CDR3 region: CASRGGQGTNEKLFF. Here the CDR3 DNA reads TGTGCCAGCAGGGGGGGACAGGGAACTAATGAAAAACTGTTTTTT.